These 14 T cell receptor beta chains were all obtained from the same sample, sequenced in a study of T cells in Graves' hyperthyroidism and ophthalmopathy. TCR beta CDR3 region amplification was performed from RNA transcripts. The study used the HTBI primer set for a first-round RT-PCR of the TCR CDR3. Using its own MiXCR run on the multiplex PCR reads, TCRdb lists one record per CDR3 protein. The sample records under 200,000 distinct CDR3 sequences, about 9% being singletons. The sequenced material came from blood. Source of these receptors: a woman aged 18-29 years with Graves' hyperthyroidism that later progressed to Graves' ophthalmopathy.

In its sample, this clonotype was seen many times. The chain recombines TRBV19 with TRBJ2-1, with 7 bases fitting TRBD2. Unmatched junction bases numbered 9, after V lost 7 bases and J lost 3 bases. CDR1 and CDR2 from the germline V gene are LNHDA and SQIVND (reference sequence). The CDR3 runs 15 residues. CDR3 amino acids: CASIVPGGSYNEQFF. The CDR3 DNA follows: TGTGCCAGTATAGTGCCGGGGGGTAGCTACAATGAGCAGTTCTTC.

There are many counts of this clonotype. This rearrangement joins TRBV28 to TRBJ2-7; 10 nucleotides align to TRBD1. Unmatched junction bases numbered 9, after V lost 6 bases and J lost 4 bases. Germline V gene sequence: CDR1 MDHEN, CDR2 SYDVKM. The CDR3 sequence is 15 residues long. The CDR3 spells CASSPGQGESYEQYF. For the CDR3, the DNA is TGTGCCAGCAGCCCCGGACAGGGGGAGAGTTACGAGCAGTACTTC.

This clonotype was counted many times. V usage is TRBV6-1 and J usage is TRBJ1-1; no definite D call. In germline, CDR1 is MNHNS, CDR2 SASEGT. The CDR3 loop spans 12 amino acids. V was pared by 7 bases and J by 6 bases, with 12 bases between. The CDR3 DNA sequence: TGTGCCAGCAACCCCCCGTCGGCTGAAGCTTTCTTT. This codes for CASNPPSAEAFF.

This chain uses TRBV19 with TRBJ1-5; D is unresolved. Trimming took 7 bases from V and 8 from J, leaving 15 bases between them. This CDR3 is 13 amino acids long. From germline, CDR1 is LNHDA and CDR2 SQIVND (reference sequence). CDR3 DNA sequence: TGTGCCAGTAACGAAGGGCGGGGAAAGCCCCAGCATTTT. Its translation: CASNEGRGKPQHF.

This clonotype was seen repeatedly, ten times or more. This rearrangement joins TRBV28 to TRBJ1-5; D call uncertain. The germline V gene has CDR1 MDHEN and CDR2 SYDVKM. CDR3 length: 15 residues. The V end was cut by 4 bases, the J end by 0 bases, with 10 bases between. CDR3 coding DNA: TGTGCCAGCAGTTGGCCGGGTATTAGCAATCAGCCCCAGCATTTT. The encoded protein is CASSWPGISNQPQHF.

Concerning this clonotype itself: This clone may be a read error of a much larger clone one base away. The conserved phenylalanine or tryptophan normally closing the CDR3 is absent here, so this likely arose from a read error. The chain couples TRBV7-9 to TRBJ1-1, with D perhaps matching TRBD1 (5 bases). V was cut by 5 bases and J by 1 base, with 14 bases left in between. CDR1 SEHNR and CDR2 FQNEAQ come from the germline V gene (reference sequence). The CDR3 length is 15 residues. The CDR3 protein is CASSPSGGRNTEAFL. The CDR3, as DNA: TGTGCCAGCAGCCCCTCGGGGGGGAGGAACACTGAAGCTTTCCTT.

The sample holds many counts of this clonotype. CDR3 coding DNA: TGTGCCAGCAGTTTTAGGGTGGGGGATGGCTACACCTTC. This gives the protein CASSFRVGDGYTF. This chain connects TRBV6-1 to TRBJ1-2; tentative D call: TRBD1 (5 bases). Germline CDR1 MNHNS, CDR2 SASEGT. The CDR3 runs 13 residues. The V end was cut by 5 bases, the J end by 6 bases, with 13 bases between.

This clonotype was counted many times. CDR3 sequence reads: CASSLSRPNEQFF. For the CDR3, the DNA is TGTGCCAGCAGTTTATCACGTCCCAATGAGCAGTTCTTC. This chain connects TRBV28 to TRBJ2-1; D gene uncertain. Germline CDR1 is MDHEN and CDR2 is SYDVKM. This CDR3 spans 13 amino acids. Trimming cost V 1 base and J 6 bases, with 7 bases left between them.

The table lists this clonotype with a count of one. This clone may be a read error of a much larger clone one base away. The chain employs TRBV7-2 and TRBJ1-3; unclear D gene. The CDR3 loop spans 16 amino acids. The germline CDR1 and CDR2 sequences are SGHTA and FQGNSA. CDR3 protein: CASSPRPLSSGNTLYF. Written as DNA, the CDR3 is TGTGCCAGCAGCCCCCGGCCCCTTAGTTCGGGAAACACCCTATATTTT.

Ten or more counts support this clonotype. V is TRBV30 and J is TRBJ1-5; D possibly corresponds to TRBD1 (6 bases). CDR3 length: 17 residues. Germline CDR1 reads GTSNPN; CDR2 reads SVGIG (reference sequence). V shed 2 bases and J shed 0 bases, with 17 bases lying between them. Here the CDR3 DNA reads TGTGCCTGGAGTCCTTCCGGGACAATTAATAGCAATCAGCCCCAGCATTTT. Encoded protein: CAWSPSGTINSNQPQHF.

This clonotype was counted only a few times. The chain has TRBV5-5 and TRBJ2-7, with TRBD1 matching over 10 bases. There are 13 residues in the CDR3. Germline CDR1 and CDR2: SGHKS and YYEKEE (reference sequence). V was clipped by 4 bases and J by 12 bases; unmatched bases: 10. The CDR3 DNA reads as TGTGCCAGCAGCCTCGGGACAGGGGACGTGCCGTACTTC. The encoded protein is CASSLGTGDVPYF.

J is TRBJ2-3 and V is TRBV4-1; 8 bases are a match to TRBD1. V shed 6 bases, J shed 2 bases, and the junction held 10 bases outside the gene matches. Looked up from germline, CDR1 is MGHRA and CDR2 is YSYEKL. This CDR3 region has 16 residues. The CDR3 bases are TGCGCCAGCAGGGCAGGGGGCGATTCCCCCACAGATACGCAGTATTTT. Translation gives CASRAGGDSPTDTQYF.

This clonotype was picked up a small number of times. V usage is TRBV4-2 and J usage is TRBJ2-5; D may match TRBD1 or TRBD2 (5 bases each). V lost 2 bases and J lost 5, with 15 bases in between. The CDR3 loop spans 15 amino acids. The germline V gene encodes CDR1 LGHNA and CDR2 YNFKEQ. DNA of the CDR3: TGTGCCAGCAGCCAACAATCGAGACAGCGGGAGACCCAGTACTTC. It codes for CASSQQSRQRETQYF.

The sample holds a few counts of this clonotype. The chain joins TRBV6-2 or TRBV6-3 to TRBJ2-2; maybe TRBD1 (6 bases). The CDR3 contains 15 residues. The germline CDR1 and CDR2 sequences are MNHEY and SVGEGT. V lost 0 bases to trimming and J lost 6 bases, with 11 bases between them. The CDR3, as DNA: TGTGCCAGCAGTTACTCGAGGGCAGGGGCCGGGGAGCTGTTTTTT. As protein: CASSYSRAGAGELFF.